Detailed here is one T cell receptor (beta chain). This specimen comes from a study of cytomegalovirus exposure and HLA in healthy donors. The data were produced by immunoSEQ multiplex PCR, yet TCRdb's version contains in-frame clones alone and is incomplete. The sample includes some 86,000 clones, approximately 94% seen only once; the top ten take 3.6%. Between the trimmed V and J ends, which lost 3 bases and 0 bases, there was a span of 9 bases. The CDR3 has 16 residues. Germline CDR1 is SGHTA and CDR2 is FQGNSA. The specimen sequenced was PBMCs. The chain has TRBV7-2 and TRBJ2-6; D uncertain. This sequence was found in a woman in her twenties or thirties in good health and CMV-seronegative. The CDR3 DNA sequence: TGTGCCAGCAGCTTTAGCACCGGCTCTGGGGCCAACGTCCTGACTTTC. Protein: CASSFSTGSGANVLTF.